The next 17 T cell receptor beta chains were all read from a single sample in a study of OX40 agonist ivuxolimab in advanced cancers. The repertoire was sequenced with immunoSEQ multiplex PCR; TCRdb's copy has only in-frame clones and lacks some. The data show roughly 81,000 clones, with around nine tenths seen just once and about 0.52% held by the top ten. The material was CD4+ or CD8+ T cells sorted from blood, obtained in a trial of the OX40 agonist ivuxolimab. Every receptor here comes from an adult with an advanced solid tumor such as melanoma, head and neck, liver or kidney cancer.

On this clone itself: Other DNA sequences of this sample code for an identical CDR3. The chain couples TRBV5-1 to TRBJ1-1; D is unresolved. Germline V CDR1 and CDR2: SGHRS, YFSETQ. This CDR3 is 11 amino acids long. The V gene lost 2 bases and the J gene lost 4 bases, with 3 bases spanning the gap. CDR3 sequence (DNA): TGCGCCAGCAGCTTAGGCACTGAAGCTTTCTTT. It is translated as CASSLGTEAFF.

This clone showed up just once. The chain uses TRBV6-6 and TRBJ1-5; tentatively, D is TRBD1 (5 bases). The CDR3 loop spans 13 amino acids. The germline CDR1 and CDR2 sequences are MNHNY and SVGAGI (reference sequence). Trimming pared 6 bases from V and 7 bases from J, leaving 13 bases between. Here the CDR3 reads CASSGAGRQPQHF. CDR3 in DNA: TGTGCCAGCAGCGGGGCAGGGCGGCAGCCCCAGCATTTT.

The rearrangement uses TRBV7-2 and TRBJ2-7; TRBD1 matches 8 bases. The V and J ends lost 3 bases and 5 bases, in that order; junction bases with no gene match: 9. CDR1 and CDR2 from the germline V gene are SGHTA and FQGNSA. The length of the CDR3 is 15 residues. The CDR3 sequence is CASSFMGTGHNEQYF. The CDR3 DNA follows: TGTGCCAGCAGCTTTATGGGGACAGGCCATAACGAGCAGTACTTC.

This sequence joins TRBV5-1 and TRBJ2-7; TRBD2 matches at 7 bases. This CDR3 region has 14 residues. V lost 7 bases to trimming and J lost 0 bases; unmatched junction nucleotides: 7. CDR1 and CDR2 from the germline V gene are SGHRS and YFSETQ. CDR3 amino acids: CASAYGGSSYEQYF. The CDR3 nucleotides are TGCGCCAGCGCTTACGGGGGGAGCTCCTACGAGCAGTACTTC.

The chain couples TRBV25-1 to TRBJ1-3; D is uncertain. V was shortened by 5 bases and J by 2 bases, with 7 bases between the two germline ends. The length of the CDR3 is 13 residues. Germline V lookup: CDR1 MGHDK, CDR2 SYGVNS. CDR3 residues: CASSMIAGNTIYF. The CDR3 coding sequence is TGTGCCAGCAGTATGATTGCTGGAAACACCATATATTTT.

This clone was seen a single time. The chain combines TRBV19 with TRBJ1-4; D might be TRBD1 (5 bases). V was trimmed by 3 bases and J by 0 bases, leaving 14 bases between them. CDR3 length: 17 residues. Per the germline V gene, CDR1 is LNHDA and CDR2 is SQIVND (reference sequence). The CDR3 coding sequence is TGTGCCAGTAGTATGGGCCAGGGAGTGGCAACTAATGAAAAACTGTTTTTT. Protein: CASSMGQGVATNEKLFF.

The chain has TRBV25-1 and TRBJ1-3; D remains ambiguous. Trimming took 3 bases from V and 1 from J, leaving 10 bases between them. CDR3 length: 15 amino acids. Germline V gene data show CDR1 as MGHDK and CDR2 as SYGVNS. The chain's CDR3 is CASSDVRASGNTIYF. For the CDR3, the DNA is TGTGCCAGCAGTGATGTCCGAGCGTCTGGAAACACCATATATTTT. The full variable domain, with the rest looked up from reference TRBV25-1 and TRBJ1-3, is EADIYQTPRYLVIGTGKKITLECSQTMGHDKMYWYQQDPGMELHLIHYSYGVNSTEKGDLSSESTVSRIRTEHFPLTLESARPSHTSQYLCASSDVRASGNTIYFGEGSWLTVV.

This chain links TRBV19 with TRBJ1-2; D not resolved. V was shortened by 0 bases and J by 0 bases, with 8 bases between the two germline ends. Germline values: CDR1 LNHDA, CDR2 SQIVND (reference sequence). The CDR3 totals 15 residues. The CDR3 reads CASSIETATNYGYTF. The CDR3 DNA follows: TGTGCCAGTAGTATAGAGACCGCTACTAACTATGGCTACACCTTC.

The chain joins TRBV7-2 to TRBJ2-5; D remains ambiguous. V lost 4 bases and J 2 bases, leaving 14 bases between the germline ends. CDR1 SGHTA and CDR2 FQGNSA come from the germline V gene. The CDR3 runs 15 residues. The DNA for the CDR3 is TGTGCCAGCAGCTCCCGGCTATTTAGGCAAGAGACCCAGTACTTC. The encoded protein is CASSSRLFRQETQYF.

Concerning this clone: An end of the junction differs from the germline gene, which may be a read error. The chain combines TRBV2 with TRBJ1-1; no definite D call. Per germline, CDR1 SNHLY and CDR2 FYNNEI. The CDR3 is 14 amino acids. CDR3 in DNA: TGTGCCGGCAGTGAAGCCCCATTAGCCGCTGAAGCTTTCTTT. This encodes CAGSEAPLAAEAFF.

The V call is TRBV5-8, the J call TRBJ1-1; D might be TRBD1 (6 bases). CDR1 and CDR2 (germline): SGHTS, YDEGEE. Trimming removed 0 bases from V and 0 bases from J, with 12 bases in between. CDR3 length: 16 residues. CDR3 loop: CASSLGQGPMNTEAFF. In DNA, the CDR3 is TGTGCCAGCAGCTTGGGTCAGGGGCCCATGAACACTGAAGCTTTCTTT. Based on the CDR3 plus reference TRBV5-8 and TRBJ1-1, the full variable domain is EAGVTQSPTHLIKTRGQQATLRCSPISGHTSVYWYQQALGLGLQFLLWYDEGEERNRGNFPPRFSGRQFPNYSSELNVNALELEDSALYLCASSLGQGPMNTEAFFGQGTRLTVV.

V usage is TRBV10-3 and J usage is TRBJ1-4, with D possibly being TRBD1 (5 bases). V shed 7 bases and J shed 12 bases, with 12 bases lying between them. This CDR3 is 11 amino acids long. Germline V CDR1 and CDR2: ENHRY, SYGVKD. In DNA, the CDR3 is TGTGCCATCATGGTAGGGGAAGAACTGTTTTTT. Protein: CAIMVGEELFF.

V gene TRBV4-1 combines with J gene TRBJ1-6; the D gene is possibly TRBD1 (5 bases). CDR1 and CDR2 (germline): MGHRA, YSYEKL. V lost 0 bases and J 10 bases, leaving 13 bases between the germline ends. This CDR3 spans 15 amino acids. CDR3 DNA: TGCGCCAGCAGCCAAGACCACGGGGCCGGCTCACCCCTCCACTTT. Its protein is CASSQDHGAGSPLHF.

This clone has just one count. The rearrangement links TRBV7-9 to TRBJ2-5; TRBD2 matches at 13 bases. The junction had 4 bases not matched to a gene; V was cut back by 4 bases and J by 2 bases. The CDR3 consists of 16 residues. The V gene's germline CDR1 is SEHNR and CDR2 FQNEAQ (reference sequence). This CDR3 is CASSSGTSGEQETQYF. The CDR3 bases are TGTGCCAGCAGCTCCGGGACTAGCGGGGAACAAGAGACCCAGTACTTC. Full variable domain (outside the CDR3, taken from reference TRBV7-9 and TRBJ2-5): DTGVSQNPRHKITKRGQNVTFRCDPISEHNRLYWYRQTLGQGPEFLTYFQNEAQLEKSRLLSDRFSAERPKGSFSTLEIQRTEQGDSAMYLCASSSGTSGEQETQYFGPGTRLLVL.

The CDR3, as DNA: TGTGCCACCAGCAGAGGGACGGACAGAGCTAATGAAAAACTGTTTTTT. Protein product: CATSRGTDRANEKLFF. This sequence joins TRBV15 and TRBJ1-4; D is perhaps TRBD1 (6 bases). V dropped 1 base and J dropped 3 bases, with 12 bases sitting between them. Germline V gene lookup returns CDR1 LNHNV and CDR2 YYDKDF (reference sequence). This CDR3 is built from 16 residues.

The chain links TRBV7-9 to TRBJ2-2; D unclear. Looked up from germline, CDR1 is SEHNR and CDR2 is FQNEAQ (reference sequence). This CDR3 comprises 14 residues. V shed 5 bases and J shed 4 bases, with 11 bases lying between them. CDR3 DNA: TGTGCCAGCAGCCCGGCCCCGGGCACCGGGGAGCTGTTTTTT. This translates into CASSPAPGTGELFF. Full variable domain (missing parts from reference TRBV7-9 and TRBJ2-2): DTGVSQNPRHKITKRGQNVTFRCDPISEHNRLYWYRQTLGQGPEFLTYFQNEAQLEKSRLLSDRFSAERPKGSFSTLEIQRTEQGDSAMYLCASSPAPGTGELFFGEGSRLTVL.

The CDR3 is CASSTDSGTGNQPQHF. The CDR3 nucleotides are TGTGCCAGTAGTACGGACTCGGGGACCGGCAATCAGCCCCAGCATTTT. This chain connects TRBV19 to TRBJ1-5; a weak D match, TRBD1 (5 bases). The CDR3 consists of 16 residues. V dropped 4 bases and J dropped 2 bases, with 15 bases sitting between them. Germline CDR1 and CDR2: LNHDA and SQIVND (reference sequence).